Given below is one T cell receptor (beta chain) in context. Antigen unknown. The data stem from a study of response to subunit inactivated influenza vaccine. This CDR3 comprises 11 residues. V lost 3 bases and J 7 bases, leaving 6 bases between the germline ends. Germline V gene data show CDR1 as MNHEY and CDR2 as SMNVEV (reference sequence). MiXCR, applied by TCRdb to the RT-PCR reads, yields one record per CDR3 protein. The sample yields 530,000 or so distinct CDR3 sequences, roughly 23% seen once. Study outcomes and limitations: The authors offered the suggestion that each seasonal influenza vaccination recruits few new T cells.

The chain recombines TRBV27 with TRBJ1-1, with D unresolved. This TCR was sampled from a man aged 50-60 years who received an inactivated influenza vaccine. Sample: CD4+ T cells sorted from PBMCs, taken roughly 5 days after vaccination. The CDR3 DNA follows: TGTGCCAGCAGTTTTGCGGGTGAAGCTTTCTTT. Translated: CASSFAGEAFF.